The present TCR beta chain was sequenced within a study of CD8+CD57+ T cells in acquired aplastic anemia. Study as a whole: Sorted CD4+ and CD8+ cell DNA averaged 3.2 ug.

Both TCR beta VDJ combination and CDR3 sequence profiling were carried out. Genomic DNA was the template for this profiling. TCRdb used MiXCR to reprocess the reads, holding one entry per CDR3 protein. Seen here are roughly 200,000 distinct CDR3 sequences, 63% observed once, and the top ten hold approximately 40%. Whoever was chosen for sequencing had shown CD8+CD57+ cell expansion by flow cytometry. Among the patients, all had severe acquired aplastic anemia. Patients had undergone no therapy by the time their blood was sampled. This clonotype has at least ten counts. Its target is not known. Findings of the study overall: A set of about 28 CD8+ CDR3 sequences was shared between patients and controls, and these sequences appeared highly expressed in patients.

This CDR3 comprises 15 residues. Germline trimming cut 4 bases from V and 3 bases from J; bases unmatched to any gene: 9. CDR1 and CDR2 from the germline V gene are MGHRA and YSYEKL. V gene TRBV4-1 combines with J gene TRBJ2-7; 7 bases are shared with TRBD1. Material: sorted CD4+, CD8+, or CD8+CD57+ T cells (not recorded which) from PBMCs. This receptor was identified in a human donor with aplastic anemia. CDR3 DNA: TGCGCCAGCAGCCCCGGAGGCACAGGGGACTACGAGCAGTACTTC. This sequence encodes CASSPGGTGDYEQYF.